Following are 29 T cell receptor beta chains from one sample sequenced in a study of T cell responses to AZD1222 COVID-19 vaccine. The assay was immunoSEQ multiplex PCR, and TCRdb's table has in-frame clones only and misses some. The sample has about 170,000 clones; approximately 88% are singletons. Specimen: peripheral blood, collected 28 days after the second AZD1222 dose. These receptors originate from an adult who received the AZD1222 COVID-19 vaccine.

The rearrangement joins TRBV2 to TRBJ1-1; the D gene is possibly TRBD1 (5 bases). The CDR3 contains 14 residues. From germline, CDR1 is SNHLY and CDR2 FYNNEI. V gave up 4 bases and J gave up 3 bases, with 12 bases separating them. The DNA for the CDR3 is TGTGCCAGCAGTGGGGGACTGTTGGACACTGAAGCTTTCTTT. Its translation is CASSGGLLDTEAFF. Filled out from reference TRBV2 and TRBJ1-1, the complete variable domain reads EPEVTQTPSHQVTQMGQEVILRCVPISNHLYFYWYRQILGQKVEFLVSFYNNEISEKSEIFDDQFSVERPDGSNFTLKIRSTKLEDSAMYFCASSGGLLDTEAFFGQGTRLTVV.

V gene TRBV2 combines with J gene TRBJ1-1; TRBD1 might be the D (5 bases). CDR1 and CDR2 (germline): SNHLY, FYNNEI. This CDR3 has 12 residues. V was cut by 10 bases and J by 4 bases, with 13 bases left in between. For the CDR3, the DNA is TGTGCCACCCTGACCCAGGGCACTGAAGCTTTCTTT. Amino acid sequence: CATLTQGTEAFF.

The chain employs TRBV14 and TRBJ2-7, with D possibly TRBD2 on 5 matching bases. CDR1 is SGHDN and CDR2 is FVKESK in the germline V gene. The CDR3 has 12 residues. Between the trimmed V and J ends, which lost 4 bases and 6 bases, there was a span of 10 bases. CDR3 protein: CASSRVRAEQYF. The CDR3 region has the DNA TGTGCCAGCAGCCGCGTGAGGGCCGAGCAGTACTTC.

The rearrangement uses TRBV6-1 and TRBJ2-1, with a tentative D call TRBD1 (5 bases). Trimming cost V 3 bases and J 1 base, with 7 bases left between them. CDR1 MNHNS and CDR2 SASEGT come from the germline V gene. The CDR3 covers 14 residues. The CDR3 region is CASSDQGSYNEQFF. DNA of the CDR3: TGTGCCAGCAGTGACCAGGGATCCTACAATGAGCAGTTCTTC.

V is TRBV7-9 and J is TRBJ2-7, with D unclear. The germline V and J ends were trimmed by 5 bases and 3 bases, with 5 bases remaining between them. This CDR3 is built from 11 residues. In germline, CDR1 is SEHNR, CDR2 FQNEAQ (reference sequence). In DNA, the CDR3 is TGTGCCAGCAGCCAGCACTACGAGCAGTACTTC. It specifies CASSQHYEQYF. Together with reference TRBV7-9 and TRBJ2-7, the CDR3 gives the full variable domain: DTGVSQNPRHKITKRGQNVTFRCDPISEHNRLYWYRQTLGQGPEFLTYFQNEAQLEKSRLLSDRFSAERPKGSFSTLEIQRTEQGDSAMYLCASSQHYEQYFGPGTRLTVT.

The table lists this clone with a count of one. The gene calls are TRBV10-3 and TRBJ1-2, with unresolved D. The ends were cut back, 4 bases at V and 4 bases at J, with 13 bases in the middle. From germline, CDR1 is ENHRY and CDR2 SYGVKD. This CDR3 comprises 14 residues. In DNA form, the CDR3 reads TGTGCCATCAGTGGAAACAGTCGGCTCTATGGCTACACCTTC. The encoded protein is CAISGNSRLYGYTF.

J is TRBJ2-7 and V is TRBV7-9; D might be TRBD1 (5 bases). Germline assignment: CDR1 SEHNR and CDR2 FQNEAQ (reference sequence). There are 13 residues in the CDR3. Trimming removed 1 base from V and 5 bases from J, with 9 bases in between. The CDR3 DNA reads as TGTGCCAGCAGCTTAGGGAACAGGAACGAGCAGTACTTC. Translating gives CASSLGNRNEQYF.

The J gene is TRBJ1-2, the V gene TRBV7-9; no clear D. CDR1 SEHNR and CDR2 FQNEAQ come from the germline V gene (reference sequence). This CDR3 has 13 residues. The V and J ends lost 3 bases and 6 bases respectively, with 11 bases between them. The CDR3 nucleotides are TGTGCCAGCAGCTTGACACCCAATGATGGCTACACCTTC. Its protein is CASSLTPNDGYTF.

This clone occurred a few times. The chain combines TRBV6-5 with TRBJ2-2; a weak D match, TRBD2 (6 bases). The germline V gene has CDR1 MNHEY and CDR2 SVGAGI. The CDR3 spans 13 residues. Trimming shortened V by 4 bases and J by 7 bases, and 10 bases separated the two germline ends. CDR3 coding DNA: TGTGCCAGCAGTTCTCGGGAGTTCGGGGAGCTGTTTTTT. It encodes CASSSREFGELFF.

This chain connects TRBV18 to TRBJ1-1; possible D gene TRBD1, 5 bases. Germline CDR1 KGHSH, CDR2 LQKENI. The CDR3 covers 13 residues. V lost 11 bases, J lost 1 base, and 14 bases lay in between. DNA for the CDR3: TGTGCCGGCCTGGGGACCCCGAACACTGAAGCTTTCTTT. Translation: CAGLGTPNTEAFF.

This clone was seen a few times. This chain links TRBV10-2 with TRBJ2-4; TRBD1 aligns across 9 bases. The V gene's germline CDR1 is WSHSY and CDR2 SAAADI. This CDR3 comprises 15 residues. The ends lost 2 bases at V and 4 bases at J; junction bases unmatched: 3. Here the CDR3 reads CASSEPGTGKNIQYF. CDR3 sequence (DNA): TGCGCCAGCAGTGAGCCAGGGACAGGGAAAAACATTCAGTACTTC.

The V call is TRBV27, the J call TRBJ1-5; tentative D call: TRBD1 (6 bases). The CDR3 length is 14 residues. The V end lost 2 bases, the J end lost 4 bases, and 9 bases lay between the germline ends. Germline loops: CDR1 MNHEY, CDR2 SMNVEV (reference sequence). CDR3 protein: CASSLRGSNQPQHF. CDR3 coding DNA: TGTGCCAGCAGTTTAAGGGGGTCAAATCAGCCCCAGCATTTT.

This clone has a handful of counts. The genes are TRBV12-3 or TRBV12-4 and TRBJ2-7; D gene uncertain. This CDR3 is built from 13 residues. Trimming removed 3 bases from V and 2 bases from J, with 8 bases in between. The CDR3 DNA follows: TGTGCCAGCAGTTTTAACAGCGCCTACGAGCAGTACTTC. This gives the protein CASSFNSAYEQYF.

The chain uses TRBV3-1 (or the pseudogene TRBV3-2) and TRBJ2-5, with D unresolved. V gave up 6 bases and J gave up 2 bases, with 10 bases separating them. Per the germline V gene, CDR1 is LGHDT and CDR2 is YNNKEL (reference sequence). This CDR3 has 13 amino acids. The CDR3 spells CASRPVLQETQYF. CDR3 bases: TGTGCCAGCAGACCGGTGCTTCAAGAGACCCAGTACTTC.

V usage is TRBV19 and J usage is TRBJ2-3; a weak D match, TRBD2 (6 bases). The CDR3 spans 16 residues. Deletions cut 4 bases from V and 1 base from J, with 15 bases between. Germline V gene lookup returns CDR1 LNHDA and CDR2 SQIVND (reference sequence). In DNA form, the CDR3 reads TGTGCCAGTAGTACCGCCCTAGCGTTCCGCACAGATACGCAGTATTTT. This codes for CASSTALAFRTDTQYF. Based on the CDR3 plus reference TRBV19 and TRBJ2-3, the full variable domain is DGGITQSPKYLFRKEGQNVTLSCEQNLNHDAMYWYRQDPGQGLRLIYYSQIVNDFQKGDIAEGYSVSREKKESFPLTVTSAQKNPTAFYLCASSTALAFRTDTQYFGPGTRLTVL.

V usage is TRBV12-5 and J usage is TRBJ2-7; no reliable D call. Germline-derived CDR1 and CDR2 are LGHNT and FRNRAP. The CDR3 is 12 amino acids. The germline V and J ends were trimmed by 4 bases and 1 base, with 5 bases remaining between them. CDR3 coding DNA: TGTGCTAGTGGTTCCGCATCCTACGAGCAGTACTTC. The encoded protein is CASGSASYEQYF.

This clone was recorded once. The chain links TRBV27 to TRBJ2-3, with TRBD1 matching over 7 bases. This CDR3 region has 15 residues. V was pared by 5 bases and J by 3 bases, with 8 bases of the junction left unmatched. The V gene's germline CDR1 is MNHEY and CDR2 SMNVEV (reference sequence). CDR3 sequence: CASSPTRQGTDTQYF. The CDR3 coding sequence is TGTGCCAGCAGTCCAACCCGACAGGGTACAGATACGCAGTATTTT.

The gene calls are TRBV6-4 and TRBJ1-2; 9 bases map to TRBD1. Germline V gene lookup returns CDR1 MRHNA and CDR2 SNTAGT. Germline trimming cut 6 bases from V and 7 bases from J; bases unmatched to any gene: 9. This CDR3 has 14 residues. This CDR3 reads CASSTGQGFGGYTF. The CDR3, as DNA: TGTGCCAGCAGCACGGGACAGGGTTTCGGTGGCTACACCTTC.

The chain uses TRBV29-1 and TRBJ1-2; 8 positions match TRBD1. Germline V gives CDR1 SQVTM, CDR2 ANQGSEA. The CDR3 totals 17 residues. V was pared by 0 bases and J by 5 bases, with 14 bases of the junction left unmatched. CDR3 region: CSVEDWAQTGEGYGYTF. CDR3 bases: TGCAGCGTTGAAGATTGGGCCCAGACAGGGGAGGGTTATGGCTACACCTTC.

The rearrangement links TRBV19 to TRBJ1-1, with 7 bases that match TRBD1. Germline V gene sequence: CDR1 LNHDA, CDR2 SQIVND (reference sequence). Trimming removed 5 bases from V and 4 bases from J; junction bases left unmatched: 4. This CDR3 spans 13 amino acids. As DNA, the CDR3 is TGTGCCAGTAGTTTCAGGGGGAGCACTGAAGCTTTCTTT. As protein: CASSFRGSTEAFF. Filled out from reference TRBV19 and TRBJ1-1, the complete variable domain reads DGGITQSPKYLFRKEGQNVTLSCEQNLNHDAMYWYRQDPGQGLRLIYYSQIVNDFQKGDIAEGYSVSREKKESFPLTVTSAQKNPTAFYLCASSFRGSTEAFFGQGTRLTVV.

This clone was seen a handful of times. The rearrangement joins TRBV7-2 to TRBJ2-1, with D uncertain. The ends were cut back, 6 bases at V and 6 bases at J, with 9 bases in the middle. The length of the CDR3 is 12 residues. CDR1 SGHTA and CDR2 FQGNSA come from the germline V gene. CDR3 residues: CASRRLVNEQFF. In DNA, the CDR3 is TGTGCCAGCAGACGACTGGTCAATGAGCAGTTCTTC.

V is TRBV2 and J is TRBJ1-2; D possibly corresponds to TRBD1 (5 bases). Trimming cost V 3 bases and J 1 base, with 9 bases left between them. Germline V CDR1 and CDR2: SNHLY, FYNNEI. This CDR3 contains 14 residues. The CDR3 sequence: CASSDGGGNYGYTF. The CDR3 DNA sequence: TGTGCCAGCAGTGATGGGGGGGGTAACTATGGCTACACCTTC.

V and J are TRBV6-5 and TRBJ1-4; 9 bases are shared with TRBD1. CDR1 MNHEY and CDR2 SVGAGI come from the germline V gene. Trimming at V came to 5 bases and at J to 8 bases, leaving 9 bases not matched to a gene. This CDR3 has 15 residues. CDR3 sequence: CASSTWGQGREKLFF. Written as DNA, the CDR3 is TGTGCCAGCAGTACATGGGGACAGGGAAGAGAAAAACTGTTTTTT.

The CDR3 nucleotides are TGTGCCAGCAGCCCTCGACAGGGCGGCAACGTCCTGACTTTC. Translated, it gives CASSPRQGGNVLTF. The chain joins TRBV7-9 to TRBJ2-6, with 7 bases matching TRBD1. The CDR3 spans 14 residues. With V trimmed by 5 bases and J by 9 bases, 7 bases remained unmatched. CDR1 and CDR2 (germline): SEHNR, FQNEAQ (reference sequence). The whole variable domain, filled in from reference TRBV7-9 and TRBJ2-6, reads DTGVSQNPRHKITKRGQNVTFRCDPISEHNRLYWYRQTLGQGPEFLTYFQNEAQLEKSRLLSDRFSAERPKGSFSTLEIQRTEQGDSAMYLCASSPRQGGNVLTFGAGSRLTVL.

The chain links TRBV14 to TRBJ2-1, with 7 nucleotides matching TRBD1. V trimming: 4 bases; J trimming: 0 bases; junction bases outside the gene matches: 6. CDR3 length: 16 amino acids. Germline V lookup: CDR1 SGHDN, CDR2 FVKESK. This CDR3 reads CASSLYTGVSYNEQFF. As DNA, the CDR3 is TGTGCCAGCAGCCTTTACACAGGGGTCTCCTACAATGAGCAGTTCTTC.

V usage is TRBV3-1 (or the pseudogene TRBV3-2) and J usage is TRBJ2-7; D is possibly TRBD1 (5 bases). Germline V gene sequence: CDR1 LGHDT, CDR2 YNNKEL (reference sequence). The ends were cut back, 5 bases at V and 2 bases at J, with 13 bases in the middle. This CDR3 region has 14 residues. The DNA for the CDR3 is TGTGCCAGCAGCTACCAGGGCAGGGCCTACGAGCAGTACTTC. Its translation: CASSYQGRAYEQYF.

This sequence joins TRBV6-1 and TRBJ2-3; D ambiguous. CDR3 length: 13 amino acids. Deletions cut 2 bases from V and 2 bases from J, with 5 bases between. The V gene's germline CDR1 is MNHNS and CDR2 SASEGT. The CDR3 DNA follows: TGTGCCAGCAGTGAATTTATCACAGATACGCAGTATTTT. Protein: CASSEFITDTQYF.

The chain couples TRBV15 to TRBJ1-2; D ambiguous. The CDR3 is 15 residues long. Per germline, CDR1 LNHNV and CDR2 YYDKDF (reference sequence). V was clipped by 0 bases and J by 9 bases, with 17 bases between them. In nucleotides, the CDR3 is TGTGCCACCAGCAGAGATCTAGGGAAAGTCCAAAGCTACACCTTC. As protein: CATSRDLGKVQSYTF.

In DNA form, the CDR3 reads TGTGCCAGCACCGAAGGGGGCCTCCCCTACGAGCAGTACTTC. Translation: CASTEGGLPYEQYF. The rearrangement links TRBV2 to TRBJ2-7, with 7 positions matching TRBD1. V gave up 7 bases and J gave up 2 bases; unmatched junction bases: 8. This CDR3 spans 14 amino acids. In germline, CDR1 is SNHLY, CDR2 FYNNEI.